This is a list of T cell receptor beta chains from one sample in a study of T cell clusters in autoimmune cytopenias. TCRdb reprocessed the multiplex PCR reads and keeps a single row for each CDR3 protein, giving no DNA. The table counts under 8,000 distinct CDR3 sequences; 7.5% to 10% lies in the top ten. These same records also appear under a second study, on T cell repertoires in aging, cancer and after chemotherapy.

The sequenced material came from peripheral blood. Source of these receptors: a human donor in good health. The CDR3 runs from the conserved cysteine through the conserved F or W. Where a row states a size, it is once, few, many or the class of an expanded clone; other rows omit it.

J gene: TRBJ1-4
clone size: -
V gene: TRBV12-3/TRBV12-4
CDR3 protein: CASRKDRVNEKLFF

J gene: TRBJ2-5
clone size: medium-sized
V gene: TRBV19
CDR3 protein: CASSAALVSETQYF

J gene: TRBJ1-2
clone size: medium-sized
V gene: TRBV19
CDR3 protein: CASRILRRSNYGYTF

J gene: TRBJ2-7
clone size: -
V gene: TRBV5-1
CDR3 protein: CASSPLTGPTYEQYF

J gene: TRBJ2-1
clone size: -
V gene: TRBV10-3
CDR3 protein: CATYPGPLPYNEQFF

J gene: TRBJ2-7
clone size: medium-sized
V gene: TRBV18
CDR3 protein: CASSPSGAYEQYF

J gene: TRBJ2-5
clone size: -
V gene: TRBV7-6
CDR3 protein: CASSLLTGFVETQYF

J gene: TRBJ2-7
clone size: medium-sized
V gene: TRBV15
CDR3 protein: CATSPRPAGGLYEQYF

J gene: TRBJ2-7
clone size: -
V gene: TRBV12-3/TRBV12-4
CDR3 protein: CASRPAGGGEQYF

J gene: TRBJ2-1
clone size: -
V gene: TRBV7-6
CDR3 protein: CASSVGTSLYNEQFF

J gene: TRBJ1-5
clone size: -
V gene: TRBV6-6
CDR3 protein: CASSYETSYQPQHF

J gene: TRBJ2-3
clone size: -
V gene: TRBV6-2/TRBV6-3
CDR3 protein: CASSYKDTQYF

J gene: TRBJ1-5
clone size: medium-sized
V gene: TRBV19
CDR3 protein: CASSMGQRAVQPQHF

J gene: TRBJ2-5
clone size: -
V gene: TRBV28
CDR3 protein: CASTTGWGTQYF

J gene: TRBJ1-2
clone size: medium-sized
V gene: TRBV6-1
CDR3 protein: CASSEFGHRYGYTF

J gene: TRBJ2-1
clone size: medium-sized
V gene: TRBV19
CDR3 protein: CASRNIAGGYNEQFF

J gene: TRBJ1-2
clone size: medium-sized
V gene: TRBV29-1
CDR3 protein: CSGSGGYGYTF

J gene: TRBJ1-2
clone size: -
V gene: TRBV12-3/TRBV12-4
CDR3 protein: CASRRDASRDGYTF

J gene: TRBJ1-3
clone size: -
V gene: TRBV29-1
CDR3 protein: CSAAQDAGNTIYF

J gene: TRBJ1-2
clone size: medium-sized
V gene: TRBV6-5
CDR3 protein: CASSYGTEGNGYTF

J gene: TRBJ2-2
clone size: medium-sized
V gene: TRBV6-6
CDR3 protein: CASSYGRVDTGELFF

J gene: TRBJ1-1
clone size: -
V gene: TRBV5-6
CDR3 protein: CASSNDRGLGTEAFF

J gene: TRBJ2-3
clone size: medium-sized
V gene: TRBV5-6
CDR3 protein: CASSPGTGSDTQYF

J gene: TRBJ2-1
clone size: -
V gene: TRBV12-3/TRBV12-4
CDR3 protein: CASSSSPRSSGGHEQFF

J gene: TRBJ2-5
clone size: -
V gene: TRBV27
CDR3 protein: CAAGGAVGETQYF

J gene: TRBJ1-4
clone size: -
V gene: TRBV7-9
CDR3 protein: CASSSRGQGLLATNEKLFF

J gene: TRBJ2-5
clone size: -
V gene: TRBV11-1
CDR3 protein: CASSSRVGWKTQYF

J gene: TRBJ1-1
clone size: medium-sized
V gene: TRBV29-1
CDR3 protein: CSSAGQPNTEAFF

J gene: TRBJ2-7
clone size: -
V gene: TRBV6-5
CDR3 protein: CASSPTGRGVSYEQYF

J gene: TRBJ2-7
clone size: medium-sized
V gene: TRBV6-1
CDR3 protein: CASSDGTEIYEQYF

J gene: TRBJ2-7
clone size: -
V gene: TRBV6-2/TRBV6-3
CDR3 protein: CASSYVPNSYEQYF

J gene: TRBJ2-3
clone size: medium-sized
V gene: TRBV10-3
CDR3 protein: CAISPPGADTQYF

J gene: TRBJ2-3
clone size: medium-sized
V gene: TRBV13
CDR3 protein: CASSSGLATDTQYF

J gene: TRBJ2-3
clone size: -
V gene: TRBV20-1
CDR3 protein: CSASDSWTSGGAWGTDTQYF

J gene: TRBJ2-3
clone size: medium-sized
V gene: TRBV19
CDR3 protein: CASSIVSGGADTQYF

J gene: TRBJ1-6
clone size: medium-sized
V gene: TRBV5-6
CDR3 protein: CASSFRGRGSPLHF

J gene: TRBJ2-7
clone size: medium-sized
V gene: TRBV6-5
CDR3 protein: CASSYSRLNEQYF

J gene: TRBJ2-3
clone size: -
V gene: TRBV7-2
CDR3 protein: CASSRTSTTQYF

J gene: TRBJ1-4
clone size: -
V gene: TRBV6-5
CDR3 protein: CASSYSRANEKLFF

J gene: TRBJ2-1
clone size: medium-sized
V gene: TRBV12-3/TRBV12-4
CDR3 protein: CASSWSGGSYNEQFF

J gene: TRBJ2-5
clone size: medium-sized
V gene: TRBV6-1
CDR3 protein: CASLRGDQETQYF

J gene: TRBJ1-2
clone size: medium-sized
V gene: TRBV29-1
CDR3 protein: CSVVSQAPSYGYTF

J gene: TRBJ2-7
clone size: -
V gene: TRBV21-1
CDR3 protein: CASSKERDNSYEQYF

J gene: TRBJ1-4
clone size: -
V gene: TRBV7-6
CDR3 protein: CASSSWDENEKLFF

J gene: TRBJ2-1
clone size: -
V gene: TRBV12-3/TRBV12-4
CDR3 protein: CASSFRTGRGEQFF

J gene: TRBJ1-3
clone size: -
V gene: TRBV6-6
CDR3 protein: CASRPGESNSGNTIYF

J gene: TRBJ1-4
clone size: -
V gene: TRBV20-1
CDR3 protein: CSAKSTGINEKLFF

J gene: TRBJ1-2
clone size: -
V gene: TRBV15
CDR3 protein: CARQAGLYGYTF

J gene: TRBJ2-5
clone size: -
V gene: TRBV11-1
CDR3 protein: CASSPLAGLGTQYF

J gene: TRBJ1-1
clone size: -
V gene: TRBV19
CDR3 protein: CASRDRGLAAEAFF

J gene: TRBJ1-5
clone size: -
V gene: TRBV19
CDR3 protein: CASSIAGKEYQPQHF

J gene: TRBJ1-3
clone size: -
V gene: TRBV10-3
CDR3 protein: CAIRGGLGTIYF

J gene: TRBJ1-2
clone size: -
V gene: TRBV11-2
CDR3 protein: CASSLYGGAYGYTF

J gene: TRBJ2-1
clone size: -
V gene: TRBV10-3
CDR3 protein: CAISKAGTSGGRSGSYNEQFF

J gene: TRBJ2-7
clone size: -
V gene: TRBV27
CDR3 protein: CASSLLPGQGHMEQYF